This T cell receptor beta chain derives from a study of breast tumors, draining lymph nodes, adjacent tissues (dated by TCRdb to the mid-2010s). Regarding the research as a whole: The study compared TCR beta repertoires across tumor, adjacent nontumor tissue and axillary lymph nodes from breast cancer patients. In human breast cancer, the study set out to assess how tumor, surrounding tissue and draining lymph node repertoires relate to one another and whether T cells might be exchanged between them. Study-wide conclusions, independent of this receptor: Tumor T-cell repertoires showed less diversity than lymph node repertoires and more diversity than nontumor tissue repertoires, and tumor T-cell repertoires showed preferential V and J gene usage. The data were considered consistent with most tumor T cells being derived from the lymph node and subsequently expanding within tumor tissue. The conclusion that tumor T cells originate in lymph nodes was framed as consistent with a hypothesis rather than directly demonstrated. The similarity between tumor and nontumor tissue repertoires was significantly greater in luminal-like breast cancer than in basal-like breast cancer.

Points on this clonotype: The antigen it recognizes is unknown. At one end, the junction sequence differs from germline, possibly due to a read error.

The sequencer was an Illumina HiSeq 2000. TCR beta chain libraries were generated through multiplex PCR amplification. The amplified TCR beta chain products were analyzed by high-throughput sequencing. The public sequencing data were trimmed at Q25 with fastp and processed into clonotypes with MiXCR by TCRdb, which kept only in-frame beta chains. One record per CDR3 amino acid sequence lists the most common genes and DNA. The sample table holds fewer than 80,000 distinct CDR3 sequences, of which over 40% were seen once. Around 8% of the sample is in the top ten clones. The germline V gene sets CDR1 to SGHTA and CDR2 to FQGNSA. The CDR3 contains 12 residues, cysteine and phenylalanine counted. Here the CDR3 DNA is all that survives: 36 bases in frame from base 1.

The sequence was collected from a female donor with breast cancer. Some clones in this sample may be carry-over from other donors' samples. The sample taken for sequencing was breast tumor tissue. This chain is built from TRBV7-2 and TRBJ2-3, with no confidently assigned D gene. The J call is uncertain, as TRBJ1-5 better fits the DNA end. The CDR3 is CPSSLLFDTQHF. The base sequence is TGTCCCAGCAGCTTATTATTTGATACGCAGCATTTT.